This T cell receptor (beta chain) was captured by sequencing in a study of CD8 T cells in ankylosing spondylitis. This clonotype was found many times. The CDR3 runs to 13 residues. The V gene lost 2 bases and the J gene lost 6 bases, with 5 bases spanning the gap. The germline V gene encodes CDR1 SGHTA and CDR2 FQGNSA. One entry per CDR3 protein results from TCRdb running MiXCR on the 5' RACE reads. The sample has about 240,000 distinct CDR3 sequences, approximately 9% seen once. This TCR was sampled from a male donor with ankylosing spondylitis or in good health (not recorded which). V is TRBV7-2 and J is TRBJ1-6; D ambiguous. Source material: blood, either unsorted or a sorted T cell fraction (not recorded which). CDR3 loop: CASSLQINSPLHF. The CDR3 DNA is TGTGCCAGCAGCTTACAAATTAATTCACCCCTCCACTTT.